The 24 T cell receptor beta chains below come from one sample, sequenced in a study of Graves' ophthalmopathy and Graves' hyperthyroidism. RNA transcripts yielded amplified TCR beta CDR3 regions. Second-round multiplex PCR followed a first-round RT-PCR using HTBI primers. TCRdb analysed the multiplex PCR reads with MiXCR anew, one entry per CDR3 protein. This table has hundreds of thousands of distinct CDR3 sequences, approximately 39% appearing once. Sequences were obtained from peripheral blood. Receptors originate from an adult man with Graves' ophthalmopathy.

The chain carries TRBV4-1 and TRBJ2-7; D is perhaps TRBD1 (5 bases). Per the germline V gene, CDR1 is MGHRA and CDR2 is YSYEKL. CDR3 length equals 14 residues. The V gene lost 0 bases and the J gene lost 1 base, with 7 bases spanning the gap. CDR3 DNA sequence: TGCGCCAGCAGCCAAGAGGCAGGGTCCTACGAGCAGTACTTC. Protein: CASSQEAGSYEQYF.

This clonotype came up a few times. The V and J genes are TRBV2 and TRBJ1-1; D is possibly TRBD1 (5 bases). Between the trimmed V and J ends, which lost 6 bases and 0 bases, there was a span of 17 bases. Germline V lookup: CDR1 SNHLY, CDR2 FYNNEI. The CDR3 is made up of 16 amino acids. The CDR3, as DNA: TGTGCCAGCAGGGGGGACGGAGAGAAGTTGAACACTGAAGCTTTCTTT. Encoded protein: CASRGDGEKLNTEAFF.

V gene TRBV5-5 combines with J gene TRBJ1-1; 10 bases are a match to TRBD1. V was clipped by 1 base and J by 0 bases; unmatched bases: 6. The CDR3 is 17 residues long. CDR1 is SGHKS and CDR2 is YYEKEE in the germline V gene (reference sequence). CDR3 sequence reads: CASSLRGQGFMNTEAFF. CDR3 bases: TGTGCCAGCAGCTTGCGGGGACAGGGGTTCATGAACACTGAAGCTTTCTTT. The full variable domain, completed using reference TRBV5-5 and TRBJ1-1, is DAGVTQSPTHLIKTRGQQVTLRCSPISGHKSVSWYQQVLGQGPQFIFQYYEKEERGRGNFPDRFSARQFPNYSSELNVNALLLGDSALYLCASSLRGQGFMNTEAFFGQGTRLTVV.

A note on this clonotype: No conserved phenylalanine or tryptophan is present at the end of the CDR3, so a read error is the likely explanation. Because the CDR3's place on the DNA is in doubt, the DNA is left out and the CDR3 is given as listed by TCRdb. The rearrangement links TRBV9 to TRBJ2-6; the table names TRBD1, a call not compared with the DNA. The CDR3 extends over 11 residues, inclusive of both ends. CDR1 and CDR2 from the germline V gene are SGDLS and YYNGEE. The CDR3 spells CASSFQSGTGI.

About this clonotype: Mismatch with germline at one junction end may stem from a read error. The chain recombines TRBV11-2 with TRBJ1-2; 7 bases align to TRBD1. CDR3 length equals 16 residues. Per germline, CDR1 SGHAT and CDR2 FQNNGV. The CDR3 coding sequence is TGTGCCTGCAGCTTAGATCGGCTGGGGACAGCGGGGGGCTACACCTTC. It yields the protein CACSLDRLGTAGGYTF. Full variable domain (missing parts from reference TRBV11-2 and TRBJ1-2): EAGVAQSPRYKIIEKRQSVAFWCNPISGHATLYWYQQILGQGPKLLIQFQNNGVVDDSQLPKDRFSAERLKGVDSTLKIQPAKLEDSAVYLCACSLDRLGTAGGYTFGSGTRLTVV.

This clonotype was detected a few times. The gene calls are TRBV7-2 and TRBJ2-6; D gene ambiguous. Germline loops: CDR1 SGHTA, CDR2 FQGNSA. The V gene lost 5 bases and the J gene lost 0 bases, with 20 bases spanning the gap. This CDR3 is 19 amino acids long. DNA for the CDR3: TGTGCCAGCAGCCAAGATCCGGGTTCTTACTACTCTGGGGCCAACGTCCTGACTTTC. Protein product: CASSQDPGSYYSGANVLTF.

The V gene is TRBV10-3, the J gene TRBJ2-6, with D maybe TRBD1 (6 bases). V was pared by 1 base and J by 12 bases, with 13 bases between. CDR3 length equals 14 residues. Germline CDR1 and CDR2: ENHRY and SYGVKD. CDR3: CAISEYQGSAVLTF. As DNA, the CDR3 is TGTGCCATCAGTGAGTACCAGGGGAGCGCCGTCCTGACTTTC.

The chain is built from TRBV29-1 and TRBJ2-5; 7 nucleotides match TRBD1. The CDR3 has 16 residues. Germline CDR1 SQVTM, CDR2 ANQGSEA. The junction had 19 bases not matched to a gene; V was cut back by 4 bases and J by 8 bases. The CDR3 region is CSVAPTGPSRLETQYF. In DNA form, the CDR3 reads TGCAGCGTTGCACCGACAGGGCCCAGTCGGTTAGAAACCCAGTACTTC.

This clonotype showed up many times. In nucleotides, the CDR3 is TGTGCCAGCAGCACGACAGGCGATCAGCCCCAGCATTTT. Its translation: CASSTTGDQPQHF. This chain connects TRBV11-2 to TRBJ1-5, with D possibly being TRBD1 (6 bases). Between the trimmed V and J ends, which lost 5 bases and 5 bases, there was a span of 10 bases. Germline CDR1 is SGHAT and CDR2 is FQNNGV. The CDR3 has 13 residues.

The chain carries TRBV10-2 and TRBJ2-5; 8 bases are a match to TRBD1. The CDR3 has 16 amino acids. Germline-derived CDR1 and CDR2 are WSHSY and SAAADI. J was trimmed by 4 bases and V by 2 bases; bases with no gene match: 9. This chain's CDR3 is CASSERTGSDGETQYF. The CDR3 coding sequence is TGCGCCAGCAGTGAGAGGACAGGGTCCGATGGAGAGACCCAGTACTTC.

The rearrangement joins TRBV7-3 to TRBJ2-3; D not resolved. The germline V and J ends were trimmed by 2 bases and 1 base, with 13 bases remaining between them. The CDR3 length is 16 residues. Germline loops: CDR1 SGHTA, CDR2 FQGTGA. CDR3 nucleotides: TGTGCCAGCAGCTTAGATATAATAGGTGGCACAGATACGCAGTATTTT. It encodes CASSLDIIGGTDTQYF.

This clonotype was counted at least ten times. This chain uses TRBV7-9 with TRBJ2-5; possible D gene TRBD2, 7 bases. Germline CDR1 and CDR2: SEHNR and FQNEAQ (reference sequence). Trimming took off 4 bases at V and 5 bases at J, with 23 bases between the two ends. The CDR3 contains 17 residues. In DNA form, the CDR3 reads TGTGCCAGCAGCTCAACCTCCCTTGAGGGGGGGCCGGAGACCCAGTACTTC. It is translated as CASSSTSLEGGPETQYF.

Many counts were recorded for this clonotype. CDR3 DNA: TGTGCCAGCAGTTGTTTATTTTTTTTT. This gives the protein CASSCLFFF. The gene calls are TRBV12-3 or TRBV12-4 and TRBJ1-4; the D is unclear. This CDR3 is built from 9 residues. The ends were cut back, 4 bases at V and 17 bases at J, with 8 bases in the middle.

This clonotype has a count of ten or more. This rearrangement joins TRBV19 to TRBJ1-4; D unclear. The germline V and J ends were trimmed by 7 bases and 8 bases, with 20 bases remaining between them. The germline CDR1 and CDR2 sequences are LNHDA and SQIVND (reference sequence). This CDR3 has 15 residues. CDR3 amino acids: CASTTNTGEGEKLFF. The DNA of the CDR3 is TGTGCCAGTACCACCAACACCGGGGAAGGCGAAAAACTGTTTTTT.

This clonotype was observed at least ten times. This chain links TRBV3-1 with TRBJ1-4, with TRBD1 identical over 7 bases. Germline V lookup: CDR1 LGHDT, CDR2 YNNKEL (reference sequence). CDR3 length equals 16 residues. Trimming took 1 base from V and 3 from J; bases not matched to a gene: 5. CDR3 region: CASSQGGGNPNEKLFF. In nucleotides, the CDR3 is TGTGCCAGCAGCCAAGGAGGGGGCAATCCTAATGAAAAACTGTTTTTT.

This clonotype was detected many times. The V gene is TRBV7-9, the J gene TRBJ1-4; no definite D call. Trimming took off 1 base at V and 5 bases at J, with 11 bases between the two ends. This CDR3 comprises 15 residues. Germline CDR1 SEHNR, CDR2 FQNEAQ (reference sequence). The CDR3 loop is CASSLERQANEKLFF. The CDR3 region has the DNA TGTGCCAGCAGCTTAGAGAGGCAGGCGAATGAAAAACTGTTTTTT.

This clonotype was recorded at least ten times. This chain connects TRBV7-9 to TRBJ2-7, with D possibly TRBD1 on 6 matching bases. The germline V gene encodes CDR1 SEHNR and CDR2 FQNEAQ (reference sequence). Trimming removed 3 bases at V and 1 base at J, with 10 bases between. CDR3 length: 14 amino acids. As DNA, the CDR3 is TGTGCCAGCAGCTTCCGAGACAGGTCCTACGAGCAGTACTTC. Residues: CASSFRDRSYEQYF.

Many counts were recorded for this clonotype. J is TRBJ1-2 and V is TRBV19; D call uncertain. This CDR3 has 16 amino acids. The V end lost 3 bases, the J end lost 3 bases, and 17 bases lay between the germline ends. Germline-derived CDR1 and CDR2 are LNHDA and SQIVND (reference sequence). This CDR3 is CASSIRAITTYYGYTF. The CDR3 DNA is TGTGCCAGTAGTATTCGGGCCATAACAACCTACTATGGCTACACCTTC.

There are many counts of this clonotype. The chain employs TRBV11-3 and TRBJ2-5, with 9 nucleotides matching TRBD1. The trim removed 5 bases at V and 5 bases at J, leaving 12 bases unmatched. The CDR3 extends over 16 amino acids. Germline assignment: CDR1 SGHNT and CDR2 YENEEA. The CDR3 protein is CASSLQPGQGSETQYF. The DNA for the CDR3 is TGTGCCAGCAGCCTACAGCCGGGACAGGGCTCCGAGACCCAGTACTTC.

The chain combines TRBV7-2 with TRBJ2-5, with D tentatively TRBD2 (5 bases). The germline V and J ends were trimmed by 2 bases and 12 bases, with 13 bases remaining between them. This CDR3 is built from 12 residues. CDR1 SGHTA and CDR2 FQGNSA come from the germline V gene. In nucleotides, the CDR3 is TGTGCCAGCAGCTTAACTGAGACCGGGGAGTACTTC. It is translated as CASSLTETGEYF. Supplemented by reference TRBV7-2 and TRBJ2-5, the full variable domain reads GAGVSQSPSNKVTEKGKDVELRCDPISGHTALYWYRQSLGQGLEFLIYFQGNSAPDKSGLPSDRFSAERTGGSVSTLTIQRTQQEDSAVYLCASSLTETGEYFGPGTRLLVL.

The rearrangement joins TRBV7-6 to TRBJ2-2; 10 nucleotides align to TRBD2. Looked up from germline, CDR1 is SGHVS and CDR2 is FNYEAQ. V lost 6 bases and J lost 6; bases outside the gene matches: 4. CDR3 length: 14 residues. The chain's CDR3 is CASRTGTSAGELFF. CDR3 in DNA: TGTGCCAGCAGGACCGGGACTAGCGCCGGGGAGCTGTTTTTT.

On this clonotype itself: Since a much larger clone is just one base distant, this may be a read error. The chain employs TRBV7-8 and TRBJ2-1; 10 bases are shared with TRBD2. CDR1 and CDR2 from the germline V gene are SGHVS and FQNEAQ. The CDR3 contains 18 residues. The CDR3 DNA is TGTGCCAGCAGCTTCCCGAGATCCCGCGGGACTAGCGACAATGAGCAGTGCTTC. Translated: CASSFPRSRGTSDNEQCF.

The rearrangement links TRBV20-1 to TRBJ1-2; D unclear. Germline CDR1 is DFQATT and CDR2 is SNEGSKA (reference sequence). Trimming cost V 4 bases and J 8 bases, with 14 bases left between them. This CDR3 has 12 amino acids. The CDR3 DNA reads TGCAGTGCTACCCGGGATATCGACGGCTACACCTTC. Translation: CSATRDIDGYTF.

This clonotype was observed many times. The chain has TRBV5-1 and TRBJ1-1; 7 positions agree with TRBD1. The CDR3 consists of 15 residues. CDR1 and CDR2 from the germline V gene are SGHRS and YFSETQ. The junction had 8 bases not matched to a gene; V was cut back by 0 bases and J by 6 bases. The CDR3, as DNA: TGCGCCAGCAGCTTGGGGACAGGAATGGTAGCTGAAGCTTTCTTT. Translation: CASSLGTGMVAEAFF.